These 22 T cell receptor beta chains came from one sample sequenced in a study of shared clonotypes between healthy human individuals. Assay used: immunoSEQ multiplex PCR; TCRdb lists only in-frame clones, some missing. The table records roughly 2.2 million clones, 92% of them present only once. Sample: naive CD4+ T cells from PBMCs. Sample subset: CD45RA+ positively selected. These receptors originate from a man aged 18-30 years in good health. Some clones in this sample may be carry-over from other donors' samples.

This rearrangement joins TRBV30 to TRBJ2-1; possible D gene TRBD2, 5 bases. CDR3 length equals 18 residues. Between the trimmed V and J ends, which lost 6 bases and 0 bases, there was a span of 24 bases. From germline, CDR1 is GTSNPN and CDR2 SVGIG (reference sequence). The DNA for the CDR3 is TGTGCCTGCTCGGGTTGGGGTTTACGGGGTAGCTCCTACAATGAGCAGTTCTTC. It codes for CACSGWGLRGSSYNEQFF.

This chain links TRBV6-1 with TRBJ2-3, with 10 bases that match TRBD2. There are 18 residues in the CDR3. V lost 4 bases and J lost 3; bases outside the gene matches: 13. Germline V gene data show CDR1 as MNHNS and CDR2 as SASEGT. The CDR3 loop is CASSGKREGRIRTDTQYF. The CDR3 DNA sequence: TGTGCCAGCAGTGGAAAGCGGGAGGGCCGAATACGTACAGATACGCAGTATTTT.

Here the CDR3 reads CASTGGRERYEQYF. CDR3 nucleotide sequence: TGTGCCAGCACCGGGGGGCGGGAGAGGTACGAGCAGTACTTC. J is TRBJ2-7 and V is TRBV28; weak D call: TRBD2 (7 bases). Trimming took off 7 bases at V and 4 bases at J, with 17 bases between the two ends. This CDR3 is 14 amino acids long. The germline gives CDR1 MDHEN, CDR2 SYDVKM. Variable domain in full (rest from reference TRBV28 and TRBJ2-7): DVKVTQSSRYLVKRTGEKVFLECVQDMDHENMFWYRQDPGLGLRLIYFSYDVKMKEKGDIPEGYSVSREKKERFSLILESASTNQTSMYLCASTGGRERYEQYFGPGTRLTVT.

This clone came up a few times. Here the CDR3 reads CASSFTGERGQPQHF. The CDR3 region has the DNA TGCGCCAGCAGCTTCACAGGGGAACGGGGTCAGCCCCAGCATTTT. The V call is TRBV5-1, the J call TRBJ1-5, with 7 bases identical to TRBD1. CDR3 length: 15 residues. The germline V gene has CDR1 SGHRS and CDR2 YFSETQ. J was trimmed by 6 bases and V by 2 bases; bases with no gene match: 8.

V is TRBV28 and J is TRBJ2-2; no clear D gene. The CDR3 has 16 amino acids. Germline CDR1 is MDHEN and CDR2 is SYDVKM. Trimming took 5 bases from V and 2 from J, leaving 15 bases between them. CDR3 nucleotide sequence: TGTGCCAGCAGTCCATTCTCACTCGGAAACACCGGGGAGCTGTTTTTT. Protein: CASSPFSLGNTGELFF.

The V and J genes are TRBV5-1 and TRBJ1-3; TRBD1 might be the D (5 bases). CDR3 length equals 15 residues. Per germline, CDR1 SGHRS and CDR2 YFSETQ. V lost 6 bases and J lost 0, with 13 bases in between. CDR3 nucleotides: TGCGCCAGCACCCGGGACGGGAGCTCTGGAAACACCATATATTTT. This codes for CASTRDGSSGNTIYF.

The chain uses TRBV6-5 and TRBJ2-2; D unclear. Per germline, CDR1 MNHEY and CDR2 SVGAGI. This CDR3 spans 14 amino acids. V was clipped by 6 bases and J by 1 base, with 9 bases between them. CDR3 residues: CASSSGQNTGELFF. CDR3 sequence (DNA): TGTGCCAGCAGCTCCGGGCAGAACACCGGGGAGCTGTTTTTT.

This rearrangement joins TRBV28 to TRBJ1-4; tentative D call: TRBD1 (6 bases). CDR3 size: 16 residues. Germline V CDR1 and CDR2: MDHEN, SYDVKM. Deletions cut 6 bases from V and 5 bases from J, with 19 bases between. The CDR3 protein is CASSPPTGHRNEKLFF. DNA of the CDR3: TGTGCCAGCAGCCCCCCGACGGGACACCGGAATGAAAAACTGTTTTTT.

This rearrangement joins TRBV7-3 to TRBJ2-3; possible D gene TRBD1, 5 bases. The CDR3 totals 14 residues. In germline, CDR1 is SGHTA, CDR2 FQGTGA. V was cut by 5 bases and J by 8 bases, with 17 bases left in between. CDR3 residues: CASSPGHTYGTQYF. CDR3 nucleotides: TGTGCCAGCAGCCCCGGACACACTTATGGTACGCAGTATTTT.

CDR3 coding DNA: TGTGCCAGCATATTGAGCTACACAGATACGCAGTATTTT. This translates into CASILSYTDTQYF. This chain links TRBV2 with TRBJ2-3, with unresolved D. Trimming shortened V by 7 bases and J by 2 bases, and 10 bases separated the two germline ends. The germline V gene encodes CDR1 SNHLY and CDR2 FYNNEI. The CDR3 totals 13 residues. Using reference TRBV2 and TRBJ2-3 for the parts outside the CDR3, the full variable domain is EPEVTQTPSHQVTQMGQEVILRCVPISNHLYFYWYRQILGQKVEFLVSFYNNEISEKSEIFDDQFSVERPDGSNFTLKIRSTKLEDSAMYFCASILSYTDTQYFGPGTRLTVL.

The genes are TRBV7-8 and TRBJ1-5; the D gene is possibly TRBD1 (5 bases). CDR1 is SGHVS and CDR2 is FQNEAQ in the germline V gene. The CDR3 length is 17 residues. Trimming shortened V by 4 bases and J by 5 bases, and 21 bases separated the two germline ends. The CDR3 region is CASSSPGTSAWHQPQHF. CDR3 DNA: TGTGCCAGCAGCTCCCCCGGGACGTCCGCGTGGCATCAGCCCCAGCATTTT. The full variable domain, its missing parts supplied by reference TRBV7-8 and TRBJ1-5, is GAGVSQSPRYKVAKRGQDVALRCDPISGHVSLFWYQQALGQGPEFLTYFQNEAQLDKSGLPSDRFFAERPEGSVSTLKIQRTQQEDSAVYLCASSSPGTSAWHQPQHFGDGTRLSIL.

The chain employs TRBV27 and TRBJ2-2; 7 bases line up with TRBD1. The CDR3 extends over 15 amino acids. Germline V lookup: CDR1 MNHEY, CDR2 SMNVEV (reference sequence). V lost 6 bases and J lost 5; bases outside the gene matches: 9. CDR3 DNA: TGTGCCAGCAGCAGTTGGACAGGCCATACCGGGGAGCTGTTTTTT. Protein sequence: CASSSWTGHTGELFF.

V usage is TRBV7-6 and J usage is TRBJ2-1; TRBD1 agrees at 10 bases. Germline-derived CDR1 and CDR2 are SGHVS and FNYEAQ. The CDR3 contains 17 residues. The V and J ends lost 2 bases and 6 bases, in that order; junction bases with no gene match: 10. CDR3 DNA sequence: TGTGCCAGCAGCTTAATGCCGCCCGGGACAGGGGCCAATGAGCAGTTCTTC. Translated: CASSLMPPGTGANEQFF.

In this sample, this clone turned up once. The chain has TRBV11-2 and TRBJ2-5; the D is unclear. V lost 1 base and J lost 5, with 11 bases in between. CDR3 length: 14 residues. CDR1 and CDR2 (germline): SGHAT, FQNNGV. The CDR3 sequence is CASSLVFLGETQYF. The CDR3 DNA follows: TGTGCCAGCAGCTTAGTGTTCCTCGGGGAGACCCAGTACTTC.

This chain uses TRBV4-2 with TRBJ2-1; D is perhaps TRBD2 (6 bases). V was trimmed by 1 base and J by 3 bases, leaving 13 bases between them. CDR3 length: 16 amino acids. Germline CDR1 reads LGHNA; CDR2 reads YNFKEQ. The CDR3 protein is CASSQGGAGFYNEQFF. The CDR3 DNA reads TGTGCCAGCAGCCAAGGCGGGGCGGGGTTCTACAATGAGCAGTTCTTC.

The chain has TRBV7-9 and TRBJ1-1; D is unclear. Germline values: CDR1 SEHNR, CDR2 FQNEAQ (reference sequence). This CDR3 region has 14 residues. V lost 7 bases to trimming and J lost 7 bases, with 19 bases between them. In DNA form, the CDR3 reads TGTGCCAGCATGGCGGGGAGGGCCCTCGGTGAAGCTTTCTTT. It codes for CASMAGRALGEAFF.

V is TRBV5-1 and J is TRBJ2-7, with D possibly called TRBD1 or TRBD2 (5 bases each). Germline V gene data show CDR1 as SGHRS and CDR2 as YFSETQ. The CDR3 length is 13 residues. Trimming removed 3 bases from V and 3 bases from J, with 10 bases in between. DNA of the CDR3: TGCGCCAGCAGCTCTCGGGACGGCTACGAGCAGTACTTC. Translated, it gives CASSSRDGYEQYF.

This clone was counted once. The chain couples TRBV6-6 to TRBJ1-4; perhaps TRBD1 as D (5 bases). With 6 bases removed from V and 7 bases from J, the gap between germline ends came to 21 bases. CDR3 size: 16 residues. Looked up from germline, CDR1 is MNHNY and CDR2 is SVGAGI (reference sequence). The CDR3 DNA follows: TGTGCCAGCAGACAAGTTAGGAGGGACCTCGGTGAAAAACTGTTTTTT. Translation: CASRQVRRDLGEKLFF.

The chain uses TRBV6-5 and TRBJ2-1, with TRBD2 matching 10 bases. CDR3 length equals 13 residues. The J segment lost 8 bases and the V segment lost 6 bases, leaving 4 bases of the junction unmatched. Germline CDR1 and CDR2: MNHEY and SVGAGI. This chain's CDR3 is CASRLAGVDEQFF. The CDR3, as DNA: TGTGCCAGCAGGCTAGCGGGAGTCGATGAGCAGTTCTTC.

This clone was picked up one time. Additional DNA sequences in this sample encode the identical CDR3. The chain recombines TRBV9 with TRBJ2-1; 9 nucleotides agree with TRBD2. This CDR3 region has 15 residues. Germline values: CDR1 SGDLS, CDR2 YYNGEE. V lost 2 bases and J lost 5; bases outside the gene matches: 5. CDR3: CASSVGLAPHNEQFF. The CDR3 DNA reads TGTGCCAGCAGCGTCGGACTAGCGCCACACAATGAGCAGTTCTTC. The variable domain in full, completed from reference TRBV9 and TRBJ2-1, reads DSGVTQTPKHLITATGQRVTLRCSPRSGDLSVYWYQQSLDQGLQFLIQYYNGEERAKGNILERFSAQQFPDLHSELNLSSLELGDSALYFCASSVGLAPHNEQFFGPGTRLTVL.

The chain carries TRBV21-1 and TRBJ1-1; the D call TRBD1 from the table was never checked on the DNA. TRBV21-1 is a pseudogene. The CDR3 length is 12 residues. The CDR3: CASSKGRCGAFF. The CDR3 DNA reads TGTGCCAGCAGCAAAGGCAGGTGTGGAGCTTTCTTT.

The chain employs TRBV7-9 and TRBJ1-2, with D unresolved. With 6 bases removed from V and 7 bases from J, the gap between germline ends came to 9 bases. The germline CDR1 and CDR2 sequences are SEHNR and FQNEAQ (reference sequence). There are 11 residues in the CDR3. In DNA, the CDR3 is TGTGCCAGCAGTAACGGTGGTGGCTACACCTTC. It encodes CASSNGGGYTF. The full variable domain, in which reference TRBV7-9 and TRBJ1-2 provide the parts outside the CDR3, is DTGVSQNPRHKITKRGQNVTFRCDPISEHNRLYWYRQTLGQGPEFLTYFQNEAQLEKSRLLSDRFSAERPKGSFSTLEIQRTEQGDSAMYLCASSNGGGYTFGSGTRLTVV.